This T cell receptor beta chain emerged from a study of identifying expanded T cells in peripheral blood. Study findings and constraints: Clone count variance between roughly 2-week samples rose with total template count. Differentially abundant clones: about 1.2 between replicates, 15 to 17 at two to three weeks, more than 18 at four.

Germline lookup yields CDR1 MNHEY and CDR2 SMNVEV (reference sequence). Trimming pared 6 bases from V and 1 base from J, leaving 21 bases between. The CDR3 contains 17 residues. No infections or other immune events were documented during collection. Generated by immunoSEQ multiplex PCR, the TCRdb table keeps only in-frame clones and is missing some. The table records around 57,000 clones, about 87% of them present only once. Comment on this clone: Its antigen is unidentified.

The source material was blood. The receptor comes from a person aged 18 to 75 in good health. The chain has TRBV27 and TRBJ1-1; D unclear. Here the CDR3 DNA reads TGTGCCAGCAGGCCAGTCCGGTGGGGAGAGTGGAACACTGAAGCTTTCTTT. Amino acid sequence: CASRPVRWGEWNTEAFF.